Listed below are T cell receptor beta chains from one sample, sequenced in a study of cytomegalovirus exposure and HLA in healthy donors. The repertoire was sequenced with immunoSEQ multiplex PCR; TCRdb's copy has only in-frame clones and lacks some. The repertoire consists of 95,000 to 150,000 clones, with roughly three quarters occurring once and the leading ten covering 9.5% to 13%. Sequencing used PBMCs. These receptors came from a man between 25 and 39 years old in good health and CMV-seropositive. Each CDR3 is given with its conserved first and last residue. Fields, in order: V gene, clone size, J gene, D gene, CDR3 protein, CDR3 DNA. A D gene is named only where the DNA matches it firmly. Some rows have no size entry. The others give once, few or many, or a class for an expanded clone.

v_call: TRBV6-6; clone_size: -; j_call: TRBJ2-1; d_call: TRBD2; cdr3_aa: CASSRLAGEGRNEQFF; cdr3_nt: TGTGCCAGCAGTCGACTAGCGGGAGAGGGTAGAAATGAGCAGTTCTTC
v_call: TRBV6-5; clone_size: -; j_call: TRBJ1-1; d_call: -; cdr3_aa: CASTEQGNTEAFF; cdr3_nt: TGTGCCAGCACTGAACAGGGAAACACTGAAGCTTTCTTT
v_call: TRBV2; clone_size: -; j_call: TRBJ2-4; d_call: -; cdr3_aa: CASSVSKNIQYF; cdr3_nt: TGTGCCAGCAGTGTTAGTAAAAACATTCAGTACTTC
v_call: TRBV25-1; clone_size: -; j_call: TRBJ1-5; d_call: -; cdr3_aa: CASSSKDTYPPNQPQHF; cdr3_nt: TGTGCCAGCAGTTCCAAGGACACCTACCCTCCCAATCAGCCCCAGCATTTT
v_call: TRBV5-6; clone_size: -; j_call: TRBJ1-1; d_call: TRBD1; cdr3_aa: CASSFGTGLGTEAFF; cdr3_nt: TGTGCCAGCAGCTTCGGGACAGGGCTGGGCACTGAAGCTTTCTTT
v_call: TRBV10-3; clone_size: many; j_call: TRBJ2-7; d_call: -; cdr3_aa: CAIKAGTLNYEQYF; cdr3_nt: TGTGCCATCAAGGCCGGGACTCTCAACTACGAGCAGTACTTC
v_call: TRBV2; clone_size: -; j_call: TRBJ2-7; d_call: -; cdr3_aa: CASRNLGSSYEQYF; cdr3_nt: TGTGCCAGCAGAAACCTCGGGAGCTCCTACGAGCAGTACTTC
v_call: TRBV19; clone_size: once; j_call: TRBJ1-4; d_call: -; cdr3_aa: CASSSPGSAATNEKLFF; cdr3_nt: TGTGCCAGTAGTTCCCCTGGGTCAGCGGCCACTAATGAAAAACTGTTTTTT
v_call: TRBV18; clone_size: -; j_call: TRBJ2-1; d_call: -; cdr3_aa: CASSPLGEKSYNEQFF; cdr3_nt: TGTGCCAGCTCACCACTTGGAGAGAAGTCCTACAATGAGCAGTTCTTC
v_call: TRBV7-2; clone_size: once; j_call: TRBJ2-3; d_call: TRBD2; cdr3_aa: CASSRSGRSTDTQYF; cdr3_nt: TGTGCCAGCAGCCGTAGCGGGAGGAGCACAGATACGCAGTATTTT
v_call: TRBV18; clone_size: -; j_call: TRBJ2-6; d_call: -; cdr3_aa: CASSPPNRPYSGANVLTF; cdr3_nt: TGTGCCAGCTCACCACCTAACAGGCCATACTCTGGGGCCAACGTCCTGACTTTC
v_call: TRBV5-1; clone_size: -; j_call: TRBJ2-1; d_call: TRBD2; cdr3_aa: CASSPQAGVENEQFF; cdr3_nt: TGCGCCAGCAGCCCCCAAGCGGGAGTGGAAAATGAGCAGTTCTTC
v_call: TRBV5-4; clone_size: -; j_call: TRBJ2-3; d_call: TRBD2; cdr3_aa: CASSAGTSGRIGNLDTQYF; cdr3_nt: TGTGCCAGCAGCGCCGGGACTAGCGGGAGAATTGGTAATTTGGATACGCAGTATTTT
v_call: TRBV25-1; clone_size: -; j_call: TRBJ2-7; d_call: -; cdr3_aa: CASSETRVVF; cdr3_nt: TGTGCCAGCAGTGAAACGCGGGTCGTCTTC